Each of the 21 T cell receptor beta chains below was sequenced from the same sample in a study of cytomegalovirus exposure and HLA in healthy donors. Use of 60 Vbeta and 13 Jbeta primers characterized the PCR. Libraries were prepared by immunoSEQ multiplex PCR; TCRdb keeps only in-frame clonotypes and omits some of them. The sample includes some 160,000 clones, around 79% of them seen just once. The sequenced sample was PBMCs. These receptor sequences come from a woman in her 40s in good health and CMV-seronegative.

The DNA for the CDR3 is TGTGCCAGTAGTTTTACAGGATTCAAGACCCAGTACTTC. Encoded protein: CASSFTGFKTQYF. The chain links TRBV19 to TRBJ2-5, with D perhaps matching TRBD1 (5 bases). Per the germline V gene, CDR1 is LNHDA and CDR2 is SQIVND (reference sequence). V lost 5 bases, J lost 6 bases, and 13 bases lay in between. This CDR3 contains 13 residues.

The chain employs TRBV2 and TRBJ1-1, with unresolved D. Trimming removed 6 bases from V and 7 bases from J, with 18 bases in between. Germline V gene data show CDR1 as SNHLY and CDR2 as FYNNEI. CDR3 length: 14 amino acids. The CDR3 DNA reads as TGTGCCAGCAGGGAGGTGTGGGTAGCGCTTGAAGCTTTCTTT. Translated, it gives CASREVWVALEAFF.

V usage is TRBV5-6 and J usage is TRBJ2-7; 9 bases are shared with TRBD1. Trimming cost V 5 bases and J 4 bases; bases outside gene matches: 13. Looked up from germline, CDR1 is SGHDT and CDR2 is YYEEEE. This CDR3 is built from 16 residues. CDR3 coding DNA: TGTGCCAGCAGAGGACAGGGGACGGCCGAAAGGTACGAGCAGTACTTC. This encodes CASRGQGTAERYEQYF. The variable domain in full, completed from reference TRBV5-6 and TRBJ2-7, reads DAGVTQSPTHLIKTRGQQVTLRCSPKSGHDTVSWYQQALGQGPQFIFQYYEEEERQRGNFPDRFSGHQFPNYSSELNVNALLLGDSALYLCASRGQGTAERYEQYFGPGTRLTVT.

V is TRBV5-1 and J is TRBJ2-7, with a weak D call TRBD2 (7 bases). This CDR3 is built from 14 residues. Germline assignment: CDR1 SGHRS and CDR2 YFSETQ. Trimming took off 1 base at V and 4 bases at J, with 12 bases between the two ends. CDR3 protein: CASSLSGGRYEQYF. The CDR3 coding sequence is TGCGCCAGCAGCTTGTCCGGGGGGCGGTACGAGCAGTACTTC.

V usage is TRBV15 and J usage is TRBJ1-1, with TRBD1 identical over 7 bases. Looked up from germline, CDR1 is LNHNV and CDR2 is YYDKDF (reference sequence). CDR3 size: 13 residues. V shed 1 base and J 11 bases; nucleotides not matched to a gene: 7. The CDR3 DNA sequence: TGTGCCACCAGCAGAGCCGGACAGGCCGTGGCTTTCTTT. Its translation is CATSRAGQAVAFF.

The chain is built from TRBV5-1 and TRBJ2-1; possibly TRBD1 for D (6 bases). Trimming took 4 bases from V and 0 from J, leaving 14 bases between them. The germline V gene has CDR1 SGHRS and CDR2 YFSETQ. The CDR3 is made up of 16 amino acids. The DNA of the CDR3 is TGCGCCAGCAGCATCGAGGGGGTCAGCTCCTACAATGAGCAGTTCTTC. It codes for CASSIEGVSSYNEQFF.

V gene TRBV27 combines with J gene TRBJ1-4; 7 nucleotides match TRBD1. Per germline, CDR1 MNHEY and CDR2 SMNVEV (reference sequence). Losses at the gene ends were 5 bases for V and 8 bases for J; bases not matched to a gene: 8. This CDR3 has 14 residues. The CDR3 region is CASSPRQGSEKLFF. The CDR3 nucleotides are TGTGCCAGCAGTCCCAGACAGGGATCCGAAAAACTGTTTTTT.

Remarks on this clone: The same CDR3 is also encoded by other DNA sequences in this sample. V gene TRBV5-1 combines with J gene TRBJ2-1; 7 nucleotides match TRBD2. The trim removed 0 bases at V and 0 bases at J, leaving 0 bases unmatched. This CDR3 is 15 amino acids long. CDR1 and CDR2 from the germline V gene are SGHRS and YFSETQ. CDR3 residues: CASSLASGSYNEQFF. CDR3 nucleotide sequence: TGCGCCAGCAGCTTGGCTAGCGGCTCCTACAATGAGCAGTTCTTC.

This clone showed up just once. This rearrangement joins TRBV5-4 to TRBJ2-7, with D possibly TRBD1 on 6 matching bases. The CDR3 totals 15 residues. CDR1 and CDR2 (germline): SGHNT, YYREEE (reference sequence). V lost 5 bases and J lost 1, with 16 bases in between. The CDR3, as DNA: TGTGCCAGCAGACCAGATAGGACAGATTCCTACGAGCAGTACTTC. Protein: CASRPDRTDSYEQYF.

V usage is TRBV5-6 and J usage is TRBJ2-5; TRBD1 might be the D (5 bases). Germline V gene sequence: CDR1 SGHDT, CDR2 YYEEEE. The germline V and J ends were trimmed by 4 bases and 2 bases, with 9 bases remaining between them. This CDR3 has 13 amino acids. DNA for the CDR3: TGTGCCAGCAGCCATCAGGGTCAAGAGACCCAGTACTTC. It is translated as CASSHQGQETQYF.

There are a few counts of this clone. The sample holds other DNA sequences that translate to the same CDR3. The V and J genes are TRBV5-1 and TRBJ2-5, with TRBD2 as a possible D gene (5 bases). This CDR3 spans 14 amino acids. Germline V gene sequence: CDR1 SGHRS, CDR2 YFSETQ. The V gene lost 0 bases and the J gene lost 1 base, with 7 bases spanning the gap. In DNA, the CDR3 is TGCGCCAGCAGCTTGGGGGGAGTCCAAGAGACCCAGTACTTC. Translation gives CASSLGGVQETQYF. Drawing the rest from reference TRBV5-1 and TRBJ2-5, the complete variable domain is KAGVTQTPRYLIKTRGQQVTLSCSPISGHRSVSWYQQTPGQGLQFLFEYFSETQRNKGNFPGRFSGRQFSNSRSEMNVSTLELGDSALYLCASSLGGVQETQYFGPGTRLLVL.

The rearrangement uses TRBV5-1 and TRBJ1-1; D gene ambiguous. Trimming stripped 2 bases from V and 4 bases from J, with 15 bases between. Germline V gene sequence: CDR1 SGHRS, CDR2 YFSETQ. The CDR3 extends over 15 amino acids. The CDR3: CASSLSAGRFTEAFF. The CDR3 nucleotides read TGCGCCAGCAGCTTATCCGCGGGAAGATTCACTGAAGCTTTCTTT. The entire variable domain, with the rest obtained from reference TRBV5-1 and TRBJ1-1, is as follows: KAGVTQTPRYLIKTRGQQVTLSCSPISGHRSVSWYQQTPGQGLQFLFEYFSETQRNKGNFPGRFSGRQFSNSRSEMNVSTLELGDSALYLCASSLSAGRFTEAFFGQGTRLTVV.

V is TRBV18 and J is TRBJ1-1, with D unresolved. Germline lookup yields CDR1 KGHSH and CDR2 LQKENI. This CDR3 is built from 13 residues. Trimming shortened V by 2 bases and J by 12 bases, and 16 bases separated the two germline ends. CDR3 sequence: CASSPLREERPFF. CDR3 bases: TGTGCCAGCTCACCATTAAGGGAGGAACGCCCTTTCTTT.

The rearrangement links TRBV4-1 to TRBJ1-5; 7 nucleotides line up with TRBD1. Germline-derived CDR1 and CDR2 are MGHRA and YSYEKL. CDR3 size: 15 residues. Unmatched junction bases numbered 4, after V lost 3 bases and J lost 2 bases. CDR3 sequence reads: CASSQQGDGNQPQHF. Here the CDR3 DNA reads TGCGCCAGCAGCCAGCAGGGGGACGGCAATCAGCCCCAGCATTTT.

V is TRBV5-1 and J is TRBJ2-3, with TRBD2 matching 8 bases. V trimming: 7 bases; J trimming: 4 bases; junction bases outside the gene matches: 8. The CDR3 is made up of 14 amino acids. Germline V gene sequence: CDR1 SGHRS, CDR2 YFSETQ. CDR3 in DNA: TGCGCCAGCGGAACCGGGGGGGGCCCAGATACGCAGTATTTT. Its translation is CASGTGGGPDTQYF.

The J gene is TRBJ1-5, the V gene TRBV19, with TRBD1 matching over 7 bases. Per germline, CDR1 LNHDA and CDR2 SQIVND (reference sequence). This CDR3 spans 14 amino acids. V lost 4 bases and J lost 7; bases outside the gene matches: 7. The CDR3 bases are TGTGCCAGTAGTAGTCGACAGGGTCACCAGCCCCAGCATTTT. Its translation: CASSSRQGHQPQHF.

The V gene is TRBV5-4, the J gene TRBJ2-4, with TRBD1 identical over 7 bases. This CDR3 is built from 14 residues. The V gene end was trimmed by 4 bases and the J gene end by 6 bases; junction bases not matched to a gene: 7. Germline CDR1 and CDR2: SGHNT and YYREEE (reference sequence). The CDR3 nucleotides are TGTGCCAGCAGCAACACTGCAGGGGGAAACATTCAGTACTTC. The encoded protein is CASSNTAGGNIQYF. Looking up the rest from reference TRBV5-4 and TRBJ2-4 gives the full variable domain: ETGVTQSPTHLIKTRGQQVTLRCSSQSGHNTVSWYQQALGQGPQFIFQYYREEENGRGNFPPRFSGLQFPNYSSELNVNALELDDSALYLCASSNTAGGNIQYFGAGTRLSVL.

This sequence joins TRBV4-1 and TRBJ2-7, with D possibly matching TRBD2 (6 bases). The CDR3 has 14 residues. V lost 5 bases and J 6 bases, leaving 17 bases between the germline ends. Germline CDR1 MGHRA, CDR2 YSYEKL. CDR3 bases: TGCGCCAGCAGCACCGAACGCCGGGGGTCCGAGCAGTACTTC. It codes for CASSTERRGSEQYF.

V gene TRBV19 combines with J gene TRBJ1-2; D might be TRBD1 (5 bases). The CDR3 totals 15 residues. V lost 7 bases and J 2 bases, leaving 17 bases between the germline ends. Germline V gene lookup returns CDR1 LNHDA and CDR2 SQIVND (reference sequence). The CDR3 coding sequence is TGTGCCAGTAAGGCCGCCCCGACAGCGAACTATGGCTACACCTTC. This translates into CASKAAPTANYGYTF. The whole variable domain, filled in from reference TRBV19 and TRBJ1-2, reads DGGITQSPKYLFRKEGQNVTLSCEQNLNHDAMYWYRQDPGQGLRLIYYSQIVNDFQKGDIAEGYSVSREKKESFPLTVTSAQKNPTAFYLCASKAAPTANYGYTFGSGTRLTVV.

This chain uses TRBV6-1 with TRBJ1-1; 7 bases line up with TRBD1. V was pared by 1 base and J by 10 bases, with 12 bases of the junction left unmatched. In germline, CDR1 is MNHNS, CDR2 SASEGT. The CDR3 sequence is 15 residues long. CDR3 residues: CASSEGNTGVFGAFF. The CDR3 DNA sequence: TGTGCCAGCAGTGAAGGAAATACAGGGGTGTTCGGAGCTTTCTTT.

This sequence joins TRBV9 and TRBJ1-6; 10 nucleotides line up with TRBD1. The V segment lost 3 bases and the J segment 11 bases; nucleotides outside the gene matches: 8. The CDR3 runs 15 residues. The germline V gene has CDR1 SGDLS and CDR2 YYNGEE. The CDR3 spells CASSGQGARAAPLHF. The CDR3 DNA reads as TGTGCCAGCAGCGGACAGGGGGCGCGGGCAGCACCCCTCCACTTT.